Below are 18 T cell receptor beta chains sequenced from a single sample in a study of vaccination and CD4 T cells after COVID-19. The Oncomine TCR Beta short-read assay was applied to DNA of cultured CD4+ T cells. TCRdb recomputed calls from the PCR reads with MiXCR, one row per CDR3 protein. Of 20,000 or so distinct CDR3 sequences in the sample, 40% to 50% were seen once. What these receptors recognize is not known. Time point: late sampling 161 to 241 days after vaccination in three convalescent patients. Described treatment: roughly 10-day PBMC culture with coronavirus spike peptide pools or control peptides (ViraFEST assay). Here the sequenced sample was CD4+ T cells from blood, cultured in vitro, taken about 7 months after SARS-CoV-2 vaccination. The receptors shown here come from a human donor who had recovered from COVID-19.

A remark on this clonotype: Germline is not matched at one junction end, which may reflect a read error. The V gene is TRBV10-3, the J gene TRBJ2-2; D possibly corresponds to TRBD2 (5 bases). Germline V gene sequence: CDR1 ENHRY, CDR2 SYGVKD. The CDR3 length is 15 residues. CDR3 sequence (DNA): TGTGCCATCAGTGAGAGACGGTCGAACACCGGGGAGCTGTCTTTT. It yields the protein CAISERRSNTGELSF.

This chain connects TRBV10-3 to TRBJ2-7; D gene uncertain. Trimming pared 6 bases from V and 5 bases from J, leaving 8 bases between. The germline CDR1 and CDR2 sequences are ENHRY and SYGVKD. The length of the CDR3 is 11 residues. CDR3 in amino acids: CAIRGTDEQYF. CDR3 in DNA: TGTGCCATCAGAGGTACGGACGAGCAGTACTTC.

The rearrangement links TRBV28 to TRBJ2-7; TRBD1 aligns across 8 bases. Germline trimming cut 5 bases from V and 7 bases from J; bases unmatched to any gene: 16. This CDR3 spans 16 amino acids. Germline V lookup: CDR1 MDHEN, CDR2 SYDVKM. CDR3 protein: CASSIADRVSSLEQYF. CDR3 coding DNA: TGTGCCAGCAGTATTGCGGACAGGGTATCTTCTCTGGAGCAGTACTTC.

The table lists this clonotype with a count of one. The chain recombines TRBV7-2 with TRBJ2-1, with no clear D. Trimming stripped 2 bases from V and 6 bases from J, with 11 bases between. The CDR3 is made up of 14 amino acids. Germline V lookup: CDR1 SGHTA, CDR2 FQGNSA. CDR3 amino acids: CASSLMALGNEQFF. CDR3 sequence (DNA): TGTGCCAGCAGCTTAATGGCCCTGGGCAATGAGCAGTTCTTC.

This CDR3 reads CSAMSPGQLFLSDEQFF. CDR3 sequence (DNA): TGCAGTGCTATGAGTCCGGGACAGTTGTTTTTGAGCGATGAGCAGTTCTTC. J is TRBJ2-1 and V is TRBV20-1; TRBD1 matches 7 bases. CDR1 and CDR2 from the germline V gene are DFQATT and SNEGSKA (reference sequence). The CDR3 length is 17 residues. V lost 4 bases, J lost 8 bases, and 20 bases stayed unmatched.

V is TRBV7-9 and J is TRBJ2-1; D is possibly TRBD2 (6 bases). Deletions cut 5 bases from V and 9 bases from J, with 23 bases between. Germline loops: CDR1 SEHNR, CDR2 FQNEAQ (reference sequence). The CDR3 has 16 residues. The CDR3 protein is CASSPRWGVVLVEQFF. The CDR3 bases are TGTGCCAGCAGCCCAAGGTGGGGGGTCGTTTTGGTTGAGCAGTTCTTC.

This clonotype is termed large. The CDR3 loop reads CASSLERIYGYTF. As DNA, the CDR3 is TGTGCCAGCAGTTTAGAGAGGATTTATGGCTACACCTTC. The rearrangement uses TRBV28 and TRBJ1-2; D is uncertain. The V end was cut by 2 bases, the J end by 5 bases, with 9 bases between. CDR1 is MDHEN and CDR2 is SYDVKM in the germline V gene. CDR3 length: 13 amino acids.

This clonotype was seen a handful of times. J is TRBJ2-1 and V is TRBV15; 8 nucleotides line up with TRBD1. V lost 1 base, J lost 3 bases, and 2 bases stayed unmatched. This CDR3 contains 15 residues. The germline V gene has CDR1 LNHNV and CDR2 YYDKDF (reference sequence). CDR3 protein: CATSRGTGGYNEQFF. The CDR3 region has the DNA TGTGCCACCAGCAGAGGCACAGGGGGCTACAATGAGCAGTTCTTC. The complete variable domain, with remaining parts taken from reference TRBV15 and TRBJ2-1, reads DAMVIQNPRYQVTQFGKPVTLSCSQTLNHNVMYWYQQKSSQAPKLLFHYYDKDFNNEADTPDNFQSRRPNTSFCFLDIRSPGLGDTAMYLCATSRGTGGYNEQFFGPGTRLTVL.

The genes are TRBV24-1 and TRBJ1-2; 8 nucleotides line up with TRBD1. This CDR3 has 13 amino acids. V was clipped by 4 bases and J by 6 bases; unmatched bases: 3. CDR1 is KGHDR, CDR2 SFDVKD, per germline. This CDR3 is CATSERTGHGYTF. CDR3 coding DNA: TGTGCCACCAGTGAGCGGACAGGGCATGGCTACACCTTC.

This clonotype was seen a few times. CDR3 bases: TGTGCCACCTGGGACGGTAACACTGAAGCTTTCTTT. Encoded protein: CATWDGNTEAFF. V and J are TRBV24-1 and TRBJ1-1; weak D call: TRBD1 (5 bases). CDR1 and CDR2 (germline): KGHDR, SFDVKD. The V end was cut by 9 bases, the J end by 2 bases, with 9 bases between. This CDR3 is 12 amino acids long.

The chain is built from TRBV20-1 and TRBJ2-3; 8 positions match TRBD2. The trim removed 6 bases at V and 5 bases at J, leaving 16 bases unmatched. The length of the CDR3 is 16 residues. Germline V gives CDR1 DFQATT, CDR2 SNEGSKA (reference sequence). CDR3 in DNA: TGCAGTGCCAGGGTCATAGCGGGACCCCGTGGAGATACGCAGTATTTT. Translation gives CSARVIAGPRGDTQYF.

The chain is built from TRBV27 and TRBJ2-7; D not certain. Trimming took 5 bases from V and 0 from J, leaving 11 bases between them. Germline assignment: CDR1 MNHEY and CDR2 SMNVEV (reference sequence). The CDR3 has 14 residues. The CDR3 protein is CASSMTVNSYEQYF. The CDR3 nucleotides read TGTGCCAGCAGTATGACCGTCAACTCCTACGAGCAGTACTTC.

The V gene is TRBV20-1, the J gene TRBJ2-1; the D call may be TRBD1 or TRBD2 (8 bases each). The CDR3 consists of 15 residues. With 6 bases removed from V and 4 bases from J, the gap between germline ends came to 19 bases. Germline CDR1 and CDR2: DFQATT and SNEGSKA (reference sequence). CDR3 coding DNA: TGCAGTGCCCGACAGGGGACTAGATCTTACAATGAGCAGTTCTTC. It specifies CSARQGTRSYNEQFF.

This clonotype was recorded a few times. The gene calls are TRBV15 and TRBJ2-1, with 9 bases matching TRBD2. Trimming took 1 base from V and 6 from J; bases not matched to a gene: 4. This CDR3 region has 15 residues. In germline, CDR1 is LNHNV, CDR2 YYDKDF (reference sequence). CDR3 residues: CATSRGSGSTNEQFF. The CDR3 DNA is TGTGCCACCAGCAGAGGTAGCGGGAGTACCAATGAGCAGTTCTTC.

This clonotype was seen a handful of times. CDR3 DNA sequence: TGCAGTGCTAGTCGGGCAGGGGGTGCAGAGACCCAGTACTTC. It is translated as CSASRAGGAETQYF. The chain joins TRBV20-1 to TRBJ2-5, with TRBD1 identical over 7 bases. CDR1 DFQATT and CDR2 SNEGSKA come from the germline V gene (reference sequence). The CDR3 consists of 14 residues. Trimming cost V 3 bases and J 4 bases; bases outside gene matches: 8.

V gene TRBV19 combines with J gene TRBJ2-7; 8 bases line up with TRBD1. The length of the CDR3 is 13 residues. V lost 5 bases, J lost 3 bases, and 3 bases stayed unmatched. Germline assignment: CDR1 LNHDA and CDR2 SQIVND (reference sequence). CDR3 DNA sequence: TGTGCCAGTAGTTCGACAGGGGACTACGAGCAGTACTTC. Its translation: CASSSTGDYEQYF.

In this sample, this clonotype turned up a few times. This rearrangement joins TRBV21-1 to TRBJ2-3. TRBV21-1 is a pseudogene locus. The CDR3 is 12 residues long. CDR3 bases: TGTGCCAGCAGCAAAGATCGGGATACGCAGTATTTT. Translating gives CASSKDRDTQYF.

The CDR3 DNA is TGTGCCAGCAGCTTAGCCAGGGTCATTGAGACCCAGTACTTC. It codes for CASSLARVIETQYF. This chain joins TRBV7-8 and TRBJ2-5; possibly TRBD1 for D (5 bases). The CDR3 loop spans 14 amino acids. The germline V and J ends were trimmed by 0 bases and 5 bases, with 10 bases remaining between them. CDR1 and CDR2 (germline): SGHVS, FQNEAQ.